The 30 T cell receptor beta chains below were found in one sample sequenced in a study of blood T cell repertoires in COVID-19. Libraries were prepared by immunoSEQ multiplex PCR; TCRdb keeps only in-frame clonotypes and omits some of them. This repertoire shows under 200,000 clones, under 90% found once; its top ten account for approximately 15%. Sequenced sample: peripheral blood. The source is a man aged 30 to 39 with active or convalescent COVID-19.

The CDR3 is CASSQDRVVYTGELFF. The CDR3 coding sequence is TGCGCCAGCAGCCAAGACAGGGTGGTCTACACCGGGGAGCTGTTTTTT. V is TRBV4-1 and J is TRBJ2-2; weak D call: TRBD1 (5 bases). The CDR3 loop spans 16 amino acids. Germline assignment: CDR1 MGHRA and CDR2 YSYEKL. V gave up 0 bases and J gave up 3 bases, with 11 bases separating them.

This chain uses TRBV4-3 with TRBJ1-1, with a possible D match to TRBD1 (5 bases). Germline values: CDR1 LGHNA, CDR2 YSLEER. The V gene lost 0 bases and the J gene lost 8 bases, with 22 bases spanning the gap. This CDR3 region has 17 residues. The CDR3: CASSQDGAALGEEEAFF. In DNA, the CDR3 is TGCGCCAGCAGCCAAGATGGGGCAGCCCTAGGGGAGGAAGAAGCTTTCTTT.

V gene TRBV7-2 combines with J gene TRBJ2-1; D might be TRBD1 (6 bases). This CDR3 has 13 amino acids. Per the germline V gene, CDR1 is SGHTA and CDR2 is FQGNSA. Trimming left V 9 bases short and J 8 bases short, with 17 bases between. This chain's CDR3 is CASQRGSKDEQFF. The CDR3 DNA reads as TGTGCCAGTCAAAGGGGGTCCAAGGATGAGCAGTTCTTC.

In its sample, this clone was seen once. This chain uses TRBV5-1 with TRBJ1-4; D may be TRBD1 (5 bases). The CDR3 sequence is 16 residues long. Germline V lookup: CDR1 SGHRS, CDR2 YFSETQ. Trimming shortened V by 0 bases and J by 0 bases, and 9 bases separated the two germline ends. CDR3 nucleotides: TGCGCCAGCAGCTTGGCACAGGCGGCAACTAATGAAAAACTGTTTTTT. It is translated as CASSLAQAATNEKLFF. Full variable domain (rest looked up from reference TRBV5-1 and TRBJ1-4): KAGVTQTPRYLIKTRGQQVTLSCSPISGHRSVSWYQQTPGQGLQFLFEYFSETQRNKGNFPGRFSGRQFSNSRSEMNVSTLELGDSALYLCASSLAQAATNEKLFFGSGTQLSVL.

The chain carries TRBV6-2 or TRBV6-3 and TRBJ1-2; TRBD1 agrees at 7 bases. The CDR3 sequence is 16 residues long. Germline lookup yields CDR1 MNHEY and CDR2 SVGEGT. The V segment lost 6 bases and the J segment 3 bases; nucleotides outside the gene matches: 13. The chain's CDR3 is CASSRPTGTDYYGYTF. CDR3 in DNA: TGTGCCAGCAGCCGCCCGACAGGGACCGATTACTATGGCTACACCTTC.

The V and J genes are TRBV19 and TRBJ1-1; unclear D gene. Trimming stripped 3 bases from V and 5 bases from J, with 13 bases between. The CDR3 covers 14 residues. The V gene's germline CDR1 is LNHDA and CDR2 SQIVND (reference sequence). CDR3 sequence (DNA): TGTGCCAGTAGTATTAGGTCAGGAGGGACTGAAGCTTTCTTT. Its translation: CASSIRSGGTEAFF. The variable domain in full, completed from reference TRBV19 and TRBJ1-1, reads DGGITQSPKYLFRKEGQNVTLSCEQNLNHDAMYWYRQDPGQGLRLIYYSQIVNDFQKGDIAEGYSVSREKKESFPLTVTSAQKNPTAFYLCASSIRSGGTEAFFGQGTRLTVV.

V usage is TRBV27 and J usage is TRBJ2-2, with TRBD2 as a possible D gene (6 bases). The V and J ends lost 10 bases and 0 bases respectively, with 15 bases between them. Germline CDR1 and CDR2: MNHEY and SMNVEV (reference sequence). The CDR3 consists of 15 residues. CDR3 in amino acids: CATKVGGPNTGELFF. CDR3 coding DNA: TGTGCCACTAAAGTCGGGGGACCGAACACCGGGGAGCTGTTTTTT.

V usage is TRBV2 and J usage is TRBJ1-2; TRBD1 agrees at 7 bases. This CDR3 contains 15 residues. The germline V gene has CDR1 SNHLY and CDR2 FYNNEI. V lost 1 base to trimming and J lost 4 bases; unmatched junction nucleotides: 6. CDR3 in amino acids: CASSEGTGIGYGYTF. In DNA form, the CDR3 reads TGTGCCAGCAGTGAAGGGACAGGCATTGGCTATGGCTACACCTTC.

The chain recombines TRBV3-1 (or the pseudogene TRBV3-2) with TRBJ2-2; 12 bases fit TRBD2. The germline V gene encodes CDR1 LGHDT and CDR2 YNNKEL (reference sequence). CDR3 length: 22 amino acids. V shed 1 base and J 0 bases; nucleotides not matched to a gene: 15. The DNA of the CDR3 is TGTGCCAGCAGCCAAGCGACGGGGTTGACTAGCGGGAGTTATGCGAACACCGGGGAGCTGTTTTTT. It specifies CASSQATGLTSGSYANTGELFF.

The chain recombines TRBV11-2 with TRBJ2-3; no reliable D call. In germline, CDR1 is SGHAT, CDR2 FQNNGV. The V end lost 7 bases, the J end lost 4 bases, and 12 bases lay between the germline ends. This CDR3 comprises 13 residues. The CDR3: CASTLIGADTQYF. CDR3 nucleotide sequence: TGTGCCAGCACCCTGATCGGAGCAGATACGCAGTATTTT.

Regarding this clone: One junction end disagrees with the germline gene, perhaps due to a read error. This chain uses TRBV7-7 with TRBJ2-2; tentatively, D is TRBD1 (5 bases). Germline-derived CDR1 and CDR2 are SSHAT and FNYEAQ (reference sequence). The CDR3 has 15 amino acids. The CDR3: CASTVDTANTGELFF. CDR3 bases: TGTGCTAGCACCGTGGACACGGCGAACACCGGGGAGCTGTTTTTT.

The chain recombines TRBV11-3 with TRBJ2-4, with D tentatively TRBD2 (5 bases). CDR1 is SGHNT, CDR2 YENEEA, per germline. The length of the CDR3 is 16 residues. V lost 1 base, J lost 3 bases, and 13 bases lay in between. The CDR3 DNA is TGTGCCAGCAGCTTAGGCCTTTTGGGGAGCAAAAACATTCAGTACTTC. Protein: CASSLGLLGSKNIQYF.

V usage is TRBV2 and J usage is TRBJ1-6, with TRBD1 matching 7 bases. The CDR3 is 20 amino acids. CDR1 and CDR2 (germline): SNHLY, FYNNEI. The J segment lost 7 bases and the V segment lost 7 bases, leaving 25 bases of the junction unmatched. The CDR3 DNA is TGTGCCAGCACCGACCCCGACAGGGATCGGTTTCTGGTGGGAAATTCACCCCTCCACTTT. Its protein is CASTDPDRDRFLVGNSPLHF.

This rearrangement joins TRBV30 to TRBJ2-1; TRBD1 matches 10 bases. CDR1 and CDR2 from the germline V gene are GTSNPN and SVGIG (reference sequence). V was clipped by 4 bases and J by 7 bases; unmatched bases: 13. CDR3 length: 16 amino acids. The CDR3 DNA is TGTGCCTGGAAAGGGGACAGGGGTTTCATTGGGAATGAGCAGTTCTTC. As protein: CAWKGDRGFIGNEQFF.

The V call is TRBV6-5, the J call TRBJ1-5; 7 nucleotides agree with TRBD1. The V gene's germline CDR1 is MNHEY and CDR2 SVGAGI. V shed 7 bases and J 4 bases; nucleotides not matched to a gene: 7. This CDR3 comprises 14 residues. DNA for the CDR3: TGTGCCAGCACCACAGGGGTTGGAAATCAGCCCCAGCATTTT. Protein: CASTTGVGNQPQHF.

This chain links TRBV7-6 with TRBJ2-3, with 9 bases that match TRBD2. The CDR3 has 16 amino acids. CDR1 SGHVS and CDR2 FNYEAQ come from the germline V gene. V was pared by 6 bases and J by 4 bases, with 11 bases of the junction left unmatched. The CDR3 DNA reads as TGTGCCAGCAGTGGTCGGGGTAGCGGGGGCTCAGATACGCAGTATTTT. Protein sequence: CASSGRGSGGSDTQYF.

This clone was detected only a few times. This chain links TRBV5-6 with TRBJ2-1; 12 bases match TRBD2. The CDR3 runs 14 residues. The germline V gene has CDR1 SGHDT and CDR2 YYEEEE. J was trimmed by 4 bases and V by 5 bases; bases with no gene match: 1. This CDR3 is CASRGTSGYNEQFF. The CDR3 coding sequence is TGTGCCAGCAGAGGGACTAGCGGGTACAATGAGCAGTTCTTC.

The chain is built from TRBV7-9 and TRBJ1-2; D is perhaps TRBD1 (6 bases). The CDR3 is 14 amino acids. V dropped 1 base and J dropped 4 bases, with 10 bases sitting between them. Per germline, CDR1 SEHNR and CDR2 FQNEAQ (reference sequence). The CDR3 is CASSLEGGGYGYTF. As DNA, the CDR3 is TGTGCCAGCAGCTTAGAGGGAGGGGGCTATGGCTACACCTTC.

This chain uses TRBV7-2 with TRBJ2-5; D is possibly TRBD2 (5 bases). Germline CDR1 and CDR2: SGHTA and FQGNSA. Trimming removed 4 bases from V and 2 bases from J, with 14 bases in between. The CDR3 totals 15 residues. CDR3 residues: CASSSRGGQQETQYF. The CDR3 bases are TGTGCCAGCAGCTCCAGAGGAGGTCAACAAGAGACCCAGTACTTC.

J is TRBJ2-7 and V is TRBV10-3, with 9 bases fitting TRBD1. V was clipped by 10 bases and J by 2 bases; unmatched bases: 3. This CDR3 contains 12 residues. In germline, CDR1 is ENHRY, CDR2 SYGVKD. CDR3 nucleotides: TGTGCCACCGGACAGGGGACCTACGAGCAGTACTTC. This gives the protein CATGQGTYEQYF.

The CDR3: CASSQDRRLSQFF. CDR3 DNA sequence: TGTGCCAGCAGCCAAGATAGGCGGCTTTCGCAGTTCTTC. The chain couples TRBV14 to TRBJ2-1; D unclear. The CDR3 loop spans 13 amino acids. With 0 bases removed from V and 12 bases from J, the gap between germline ends came to 12 bases. Germline V lookup: CDR1 SGHDN, CDR2 FVKESK.

The chain joins TRBV28 to TRBJ2-2; D remains ambiguous. The CDR3 consists of 16 residues. Trimming removed 3 bases from V and 1 base from J, with 12 bases in between. The V gene's germline CDR1 is MDHEN and CDR2 SYDVKM. CDR3: CASSFRLKGNTGELFF. DNA for the CDR3: TGTGCCAGCAGTTTCAGGCTTAAAGGGAACACCGGGGAGCTGTTTTTT.

The V gene is TRBV27, the J gene TRBJ1-1; no definite D call. The V and J ends lost 2 bases and 5 bases respectively, with 15 bases between them. The CDR3 runs to 15 residues. Germline V lookup: CDR1 MNHEY, CDR2 SMNVEV (reference sequence). CDR3 sequence: CASSLQSGGQTEAFF. CDR3 in DNA: TGTGCCAGCAGTTTACAAAGTGGCGGTCAAACTGAAGCTTTCTTT.

The chain links TRBV3-1 (or the pseudogene TRBV3-2) to TRBJ2-7, with D possibly TRBD2 on 6 matching bases. The CDR3 consists of 13 residues. Per the germline V gene, CDR1 is LGHDT and CDR2 is YNNKEL (reference sequence). Trimming shortened V by 10 bases and J by 0 bases, and 13 bases separated the two germline ends. The CDR3 coding sequence is TGTGCCACCGTGGGCGGGAACTCCTACGAGCAGTACTTC. Translated, it gives CATVGGNSYEQYF.

This rearrangement joins TRBV20-1 to TRBJ1-6, with D tentatively TRBD1 (5 bases). The V end lost 3 bases, the J end lost 7 bases, and 13 bases lay between the germline ends. CDR1 and CDR2 (germline): DFQATT, SNEGSKA (reference sequence). CDR3 length equals 14 residues. Here the CDR3 DNA reads TGCAGTGCTAGTACGGGGGAACTGAATTCACCCCTCCACTTT. It is translated as CSASTGELNSPLHF.

This rearrangement joins TRBV13 to TRBJ1-4; a possible D gene is TRBD1 (5 bases). Germline CDR1 is PRHDT and CDR2 is FYEKMQ (reference sequence). V was cut by 5 bases and J by 7 bases, with 11 bases left in between. The CDR3 runs 13 residues. The CDR3 spells CASSHRRGEKLFF. The CDR3 coding sequence is TGTGCCAGCAGCCACAGAAGGGGTGAAAAACTGTTTTTT.

This clone was observed a single time. The rearrangement uses TRBV10-1 and TRBJ2-7; no reliable D call. Germline CDR1 reads WNHNN; CDR2 reads SYGVQD (reference sequence). Trimming shortened V by 2 bases and J by 6 bases, and 8 bases separated the two germline ends. There are 12 residues in the CDR3. The CDR3 region is CASSEPGGEQYF. The DNA of the CDR3 is TGCGCCAGCAGTGAGCCGGGTGGCGAGCAGTACTTC.

V and J are TRBV6-5 and TRBJ1-1; the D is unclear. V dropped 4 bases and J dropped 3 bases, with 12 bases sitting between them. This CDR3 contains 14 residues. Per germline, CDR1 MNHEY and CDR2 SVGAGI. Here the CDR3 reads CASSFRTRDTEAFF. Here the CDR3 DNA reads TGTGCCAGCAGTTTCAGAACTAGGGACACTGAAGCTTTCTTT.

The DNA for the CDR3 is TGTGCCAGTAGTATAGGGACAGGGGGCGCAGGCTATGGCTACACCTTC. Protein sequence: CASSIGTGGAGYGYTF. This chain links TRBV19 with TRBJ1-2, with 11 nucleotides matching TRBD1. V was clipped by 1 base and J by 4 bases; unmatched bases: 5. CDR3 length: 16 residues. CDR1 and CDR2 from the germline V gene are LNHDA and SQIVND (reference sequence).

The chain couples TRBV28 to TRBJ2-7; 14 bases agree with TRBD2. CDR3 length: 15 residues. Germline V gives CDR1 MDHEN, CDR2 SYDVKM. Trimming removed 5 bases from V and 3 bases from J; junction bases left unmatched: 3. The chain's CDR3 is CASSGGLAGDYEQYF. CDR3 in DNA: TGTGCCAGCAGTGGGGGACTAGCGGGAGACTACGAGCAGTACTTC.